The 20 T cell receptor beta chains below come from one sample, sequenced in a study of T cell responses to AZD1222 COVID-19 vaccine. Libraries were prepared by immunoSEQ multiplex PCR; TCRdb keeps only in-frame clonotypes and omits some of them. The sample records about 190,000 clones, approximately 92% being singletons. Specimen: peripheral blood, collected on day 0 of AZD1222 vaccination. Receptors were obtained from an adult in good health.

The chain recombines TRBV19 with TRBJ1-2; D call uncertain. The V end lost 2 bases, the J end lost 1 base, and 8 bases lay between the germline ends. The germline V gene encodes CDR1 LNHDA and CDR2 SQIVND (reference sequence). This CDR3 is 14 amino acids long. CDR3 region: CASSINRDNYGYTF. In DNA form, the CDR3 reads TGTGCCAGTAGTATAAATAGAGATAACTATGGCTACACCTTC.

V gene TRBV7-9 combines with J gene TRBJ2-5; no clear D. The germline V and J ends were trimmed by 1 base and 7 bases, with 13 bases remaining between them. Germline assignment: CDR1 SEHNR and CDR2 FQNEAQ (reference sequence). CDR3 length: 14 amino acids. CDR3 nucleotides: TGTGCCAGCAGCTTAGGATCGGAGTTGGGGACCCAGTACTTC. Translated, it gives CASSLGSELGTQYF.

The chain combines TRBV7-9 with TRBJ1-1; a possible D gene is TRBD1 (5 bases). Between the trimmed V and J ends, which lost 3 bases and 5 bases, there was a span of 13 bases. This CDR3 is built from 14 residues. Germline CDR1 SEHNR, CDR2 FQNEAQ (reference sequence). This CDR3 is CASSLFSGGTEAFF. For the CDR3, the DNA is TGTGCCAGCAGCTTGTTTTCGGGGGGGACTGAAGCTTTCTTT.

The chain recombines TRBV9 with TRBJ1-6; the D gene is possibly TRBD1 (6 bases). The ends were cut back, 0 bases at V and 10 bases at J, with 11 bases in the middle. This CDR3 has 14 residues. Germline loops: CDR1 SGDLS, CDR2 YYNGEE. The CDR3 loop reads CASSVAGEGSPLHF. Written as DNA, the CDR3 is TGTGCCAGCAGCGTAGCAGGGGAAGGCTCACCCCTCCACTTT.

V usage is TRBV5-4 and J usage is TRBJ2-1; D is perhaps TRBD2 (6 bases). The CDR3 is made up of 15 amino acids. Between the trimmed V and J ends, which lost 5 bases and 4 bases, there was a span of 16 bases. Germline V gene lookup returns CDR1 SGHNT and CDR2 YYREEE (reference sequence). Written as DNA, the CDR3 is TGTGCCAGCAGTTCTGGGGGGATCGCGTACAATGAGCAGTTCTTC. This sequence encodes CASSSGGIAYNEQFF.

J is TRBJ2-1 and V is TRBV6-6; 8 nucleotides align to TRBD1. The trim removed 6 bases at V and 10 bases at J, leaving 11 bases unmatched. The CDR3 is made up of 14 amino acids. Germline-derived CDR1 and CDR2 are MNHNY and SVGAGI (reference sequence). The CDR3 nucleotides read TGTGCCAGCAGCCTAGGGACAGGCCGTCCCGAGCAGTTCTTC. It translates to CASSLGTGRPEQFF.

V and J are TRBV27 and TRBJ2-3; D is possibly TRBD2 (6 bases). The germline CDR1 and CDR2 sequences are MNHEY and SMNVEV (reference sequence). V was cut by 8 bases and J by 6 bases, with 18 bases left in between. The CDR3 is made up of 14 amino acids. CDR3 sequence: CASGGRSLGDTQYF. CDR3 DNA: TGTGCCAGCGGGGGGAGGTCCCTAGGGGATACGCAGTATTTT.

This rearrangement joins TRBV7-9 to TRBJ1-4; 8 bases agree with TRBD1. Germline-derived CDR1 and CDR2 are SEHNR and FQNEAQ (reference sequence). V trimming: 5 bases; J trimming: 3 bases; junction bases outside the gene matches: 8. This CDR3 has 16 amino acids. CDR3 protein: CASSPQSQGANEKLFF. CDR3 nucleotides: TGTGCCAGCAGCCCCCAATCACAGGGGGCTAATGAAAAACTGTTTTTT.

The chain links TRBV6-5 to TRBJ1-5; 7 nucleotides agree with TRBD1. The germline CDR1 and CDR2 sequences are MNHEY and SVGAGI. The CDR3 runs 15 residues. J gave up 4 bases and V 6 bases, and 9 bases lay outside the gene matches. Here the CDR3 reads CASRGLDRRNQPQHF. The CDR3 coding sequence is TGTGCCAGCAGGGGGCTGGACAGGCGAAATCAGCCCCAGCATTTT.

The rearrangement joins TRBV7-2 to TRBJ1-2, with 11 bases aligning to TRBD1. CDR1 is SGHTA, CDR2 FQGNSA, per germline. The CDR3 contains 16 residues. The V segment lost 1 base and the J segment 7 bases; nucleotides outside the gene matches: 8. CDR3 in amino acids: CASSLERTGGLFGYTF. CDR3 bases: TGTGCCAGCAGCTTAGAAAGGACAGGGGGCCTGTTTGGCTACACCTTC. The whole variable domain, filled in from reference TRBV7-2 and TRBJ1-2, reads GAGVSQSPSNKVTEKGKDVELRCDPISGHTALYWYRQSLGQGLEFLIYFQGNSAPDKSGLPSDRFSAERTGGSVSTLTIQRTQQEDSAVYLCASSLERTGGLFGYTFGSGTRLTVV.

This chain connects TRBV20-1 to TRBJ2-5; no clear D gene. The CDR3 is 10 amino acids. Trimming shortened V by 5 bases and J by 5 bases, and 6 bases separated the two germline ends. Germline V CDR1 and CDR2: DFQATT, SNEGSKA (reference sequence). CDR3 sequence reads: CSASWETQYF. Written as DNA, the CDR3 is TGCAGTGCTTCCTGGGAGACCCAGTACTTC.

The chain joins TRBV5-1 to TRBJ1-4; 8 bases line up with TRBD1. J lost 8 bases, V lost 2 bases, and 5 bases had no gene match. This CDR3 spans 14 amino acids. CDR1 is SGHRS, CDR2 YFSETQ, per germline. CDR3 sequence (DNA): TGCGCCAGCAGCTTAGGACAGGGTGGAGAAAAACTGTTTTTT. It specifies CASSLGQGGEKLFF.

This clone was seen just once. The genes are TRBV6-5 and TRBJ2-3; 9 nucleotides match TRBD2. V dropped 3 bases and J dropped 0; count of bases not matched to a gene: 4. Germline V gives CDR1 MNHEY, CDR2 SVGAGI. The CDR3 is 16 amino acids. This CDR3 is CASSYGRGGSTDTQYF. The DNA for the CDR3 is TGTGCCAGCAGTTATGGGCGGGGGGGCAGCACAGATACGCAGTATTTT.

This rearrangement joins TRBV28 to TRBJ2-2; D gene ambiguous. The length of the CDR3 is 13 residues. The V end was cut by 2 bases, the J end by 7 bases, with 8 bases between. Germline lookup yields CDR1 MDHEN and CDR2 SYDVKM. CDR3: CASSLLFSGELFF. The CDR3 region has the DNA TGTGCCAGCAGTTTACTCTTCAGCGGGGAGCTGTTTTTT.

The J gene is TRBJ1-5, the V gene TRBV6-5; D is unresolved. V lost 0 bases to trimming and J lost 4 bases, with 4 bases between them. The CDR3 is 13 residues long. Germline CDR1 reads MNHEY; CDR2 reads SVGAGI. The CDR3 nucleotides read TGTGCCAGCAGTTACTCAACAAATCAGCCCCAGCATTTT. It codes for CASSYSTNQPQHF.

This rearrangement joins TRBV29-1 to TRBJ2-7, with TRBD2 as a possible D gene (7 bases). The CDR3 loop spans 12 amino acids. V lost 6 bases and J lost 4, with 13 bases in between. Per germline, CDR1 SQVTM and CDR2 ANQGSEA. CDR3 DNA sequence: TGCAGCGTCCCGGGGAGGGGGTACGAGCAGTACTTC. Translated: CSVPGRGYEQYF.

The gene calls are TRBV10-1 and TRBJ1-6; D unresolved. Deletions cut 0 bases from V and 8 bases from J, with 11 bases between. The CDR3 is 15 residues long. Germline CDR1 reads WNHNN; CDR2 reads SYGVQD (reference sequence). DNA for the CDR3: TGCGCCAGCAGTGAGTCCCCCCTGGGCGATTCACCCCTCCACTTT. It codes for CASSESPLGDSPLHF.

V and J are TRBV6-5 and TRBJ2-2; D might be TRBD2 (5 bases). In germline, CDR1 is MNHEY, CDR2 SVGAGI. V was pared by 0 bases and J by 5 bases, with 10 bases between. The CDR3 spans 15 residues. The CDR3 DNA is TGTGCCAGCAGTTACTCACTAGAGGGAACCGGGGAGCTGTTTTTT. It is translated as CASSYSLEGTGELFF.

The CDR3 bases are TGTGCCAGTAGTATAGAAGGGCGACAGGGAGCCAACACCGGGGAGCTGTTTTTT. It yields the protein CASSIEGRQGANTGELFF. This chain connects TRBV19 to TRBJ2-2; TRBD1 aligns across 7 bases. CDR1 is LNHDA and CDR2 is SQIVND in the germline V gene (reference sequence). The CDR3 runs 18 residues. The trim removed 0 bases at V and 2 bases at J, leaving 9 bases unmatched.

CDR3 in DNA: TGTGCCAGCAGTTTATTAGCAGTAAACTATGGCTACACCTTC. Translating gives CASSLLAVNYGYTF. The chain uses TRBV28 and TRBJ1-2; D remains unclear. The germline V gene encodes CDR1 MDHEN and CDR2 SYDVKM. This CDR3 has 14 amino acids. Trimming removed 1 base from V and 2 bases from J, with 8 bases in between.